Sequencing of this TCR beta chain was carried out in a study of response to subunit inactivated influenza vaccine. TCRdb reprocessed the RT-PCR reads via MiXCR and lists one record per CDR3 protein. The table has over 800,000 distinct CDR3 sequences, 21% seen once. Findings and limits, study-wide: Authors suggested few new T cells are recruited by each seasonal influenza vaccination.

This clonotype was detected ten times or more. The antigen is not known. The TCR sequence derives from a man aged 45 to 65 who received an inactivated influenza vaccine. The source was PBMCs from blood, collected more than 4 days after vaccination.

CDR3: CASSLWGTGEGYTF. For the CDR3, the DNA is TGTGCCAGCAGCTTGTGGGGGACAGGAGAAGGCTACACCTTC. The genes are TRBV5-6 and TRBJ1-2; TRBD1 aligns across 8 bases. V dropped 1 base and J dropped 8; count of bases not matched to a gene: 7. The CDR3 has 14 amino acids. The germline V gene has CDR1 SGHDT and CDR2 YYEEEE.